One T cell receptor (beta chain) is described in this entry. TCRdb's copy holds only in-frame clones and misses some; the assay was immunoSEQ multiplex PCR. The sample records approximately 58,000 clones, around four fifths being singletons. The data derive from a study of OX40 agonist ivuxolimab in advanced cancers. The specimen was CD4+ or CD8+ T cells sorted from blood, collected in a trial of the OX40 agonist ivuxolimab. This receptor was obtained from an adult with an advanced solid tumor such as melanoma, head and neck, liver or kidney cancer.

For the CDR3, the DNA is TGTGCCACCAGCGAAGGAGGGGGTACCTCTGGGGCCAACGTCCTGACTTTC. It translates to CATSEGGGTSGANVLTF. The chain combines TRBV15 with TRBJ2-6; perhaps D is TRBD1 or TRBD2 (6 bases each). V lost 5 bases and J 0 bases, leaving 14 bases between the germline ends. Germline assignment: CDR1 LNHNV and CDR2 YYDKDF (reference sequence). The CDR3 totals 17 residues.